The TCR beta chain described here comes from a study of cytomegalovirus exposure and HLA in healthy donors. General study results and limits: Roughly uniform sequencing depth across donors was assumed, possibly incorrectly. Common viral pathogens (according to a later analysis) appeared linked to several of the most significant clusters. TCR beta V- and J-gene trimming was later associated with a missense DCLRE1C variant.

60 Vbeta and 13 Jbeta primers were used in PCR. In the study's own analysis: Later analysis identified some 88 million unique TCR beta chains, 10 million to 12 million shared. Assay: immunoSEQ multiplex PCR; the TCRdb copy retains only in-frame clones and omits some. Clone size and the V and J calls come from that table; the DNA yielded D and trimming. The repertoire has about 150,000 clones, 68% of them found once; the top ten carry about 4.7%. Germline CDR1 LNHDA, CDR2 SQIVND (reference sequence). The CDR3 is 17 residues long. J lost 0 bases, V lost 5 bases, and 13 bases had no gene match. A word on this clone: Its antigen is unknown.

This chain connects TRBV19 to TRBJ2-7, with TRBD1 matching over 7 bases. Sequenced material: PBMCs. This TCR came from a man aged 55 to 70 in good health and CMV-seronegative. CDR3 region: CASSSRQGVSSSYEQYF. The CDR3 bases are TGTGCCAGTAGTTCCAGACAGGGAGTATCGAGCTCCTACGAGCAGTACTTC.